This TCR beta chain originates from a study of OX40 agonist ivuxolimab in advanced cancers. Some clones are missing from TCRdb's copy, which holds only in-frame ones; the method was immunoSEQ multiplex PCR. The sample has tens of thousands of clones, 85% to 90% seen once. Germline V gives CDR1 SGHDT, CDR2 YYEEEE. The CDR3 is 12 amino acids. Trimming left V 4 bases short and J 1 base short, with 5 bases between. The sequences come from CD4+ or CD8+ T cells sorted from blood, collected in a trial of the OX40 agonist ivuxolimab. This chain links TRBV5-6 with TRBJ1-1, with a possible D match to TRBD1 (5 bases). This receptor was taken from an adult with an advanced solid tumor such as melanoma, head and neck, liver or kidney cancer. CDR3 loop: CASSGQNTEAFF. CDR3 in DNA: TGTGCCAGCAGCGGACAGAACACTGAAGCTTTCTTT.